This TCR beta chain is from a study of T cell responses to AZD1222 COVID-19 vaccine. Study-wide background: Analyses pooled second doses at about 4 or about 12 weeks.

The length of the CDR3 is 13 residues. Trimming cost V 4 bases and J 10 bases, with 11 bases left between them. CDR1 and CDR2 from the germline V gene are KGHSH and LQKENI. Here immunoSEQ multiplex PCR was the method, and the copy in TCRdb shows in-frame clones only, minus some. Of about 170,000 clones listed, roughly 87% are singletons. The sequenced sample was peripheral blood, obtained on day 0 of AZD1222 vaccination. This chain links TRBV18 with TRBJ1-6, with a weak D call TRBD1 (5 bases). The receptor was derived from an adult in good health. The CDR3 DNA follows: TGTGCCAGCTCACTGAACGGGGGGTCACCCCTCCACTTT. This gives the protein CASSLNGGSPLHF.